This is a list of T cell receptor beta chains from one sample in a study of blood T cell repertoires in COVID-19. TCRdb keeps only in-frame clones here, not all; method: immunoSEQ multiplex PCR. The table has 300,000 to 400,000 clones, more than 80% seen once. Sequenced sample: peripheral blood. The receptor source for this set is a woman aged 25 to 39 with COVID-19, enrolled during active disease. The CDR3 runs from the conserved cysteine through the conserved F or W. Fields, in order: V gene, J gene, D gene, CDR3 DNA, CDR3 protein. A D gene is named only where the DNA matches it firmly.

TRBV18	TRBJ2-6	NA	TGTGCCAGCTCACCAATCCACTCTGGGGCCAACGTCCTGACTTTC	CASSPIHSGANVLTF
TRBV11-3	TRBJ2-1	NA	TGTGCCAGCAGCCCCCGCTACAATGAGCAGTTCTTC	CASSPRYNEQFF
TRBV5-4	TRBJ2-1	TRBD2	TGTGCCAGCAGCTTGGGGCTAGCGGGGGATGATGAGCAGTTCTTC	CASSLGLAGDDEQFF
TRBV5-5	TRBJ2-5	TRBD1	TGTGCCAGCAGCTCGACACGACAGGGAGAGACCCAGTACTTC	CASSSTRQGETQYF
TRBV19	TRBJ2-7	NA	TGTGCCAGTAGTAGTCAGGGTATTGCCGAGCAGTACTTC	CASSSQGIAEQYF
TRBV9	TRBJ1-1	NA	TGTGCCAGCAGCGTAGCGGCAGGGACTGAAGCTTTCTTT	CASSVAAGTEAFF
TRBV5-4	TRBJ1-1	NA	TGTGCCAGCAGCGAGGGCCGGGCCGCTTTCTTT	CASSEGRAAFF
TRBV27	TRBJ1-4	NA	TGTGCCAGCAGTACCGGGAGGGGTGAAAAACTGTTTTTT	CASSTGRGEKLFF
TRBV3-1/TRBV3-2	TRBJ1-3	NA	TGTGCCAGCAGCCAAGCACTCTCTTACTCTGGAAACACCATATATTTT	CASSQALSYSGNTIYF
TRBV29-1	TRBJ1-2	NA	TGCAGCGTAGGGGGGGGAACTAACTATGGCTACACCTTC	CSVGGGTNYGYTF